The rows below give T cell receptor beta chains drawn from one sample of a study of monozygotic twins with inflammatory bowel disease. TCRdb reprocessed the 5' RACE reads and stores each CDR3 protein as one record, lacking DNA. The sample table includes fewer than 550,000 distinct CDR3 sequences. The sample taken for sequencing was blood. The receptors come from a human donor with ulcerative colitis or Crohn's disease, or a healthy co-twin of an affected twin (not recorded which). The CDR3 runs from the conserved cysteine through the conserved F or W.

J gene,V gene,CDR3 protein
TRBJ2-6,TRBV12-3/TRBV12-4,CASSFSPTGANVLTF
TRBJ2-7,TRBV15,CATSRDREGYEQYF
TRBJ2-3,TRBV7-3,CASSLSGEDTQYF
TRBJ2-3,TRBV7-2,CASSFEGGPSATQYF
TRBJ2-7,TRBV5-1,CASSLEYRVRWDEQYF
TRBJ2-7,TRBV12-3/TRBV12-4,CASSTPGTPNEQYF
TRBJ2-3,TRBV4-3,CASSQGSGREARTDTQYF
TRBJ2-1,TRBV7-3,CASSLWGSGEQFF
TRBJ2-7,TRBV11-1,CASSQPPETAVLLDEQYF
TRBJ1-4,TRBV7-2,CASSPGTTNEKLFF
TRBJ2-3,TRBV3-1,CASSQDLTVSSTDTQYF
TRBJ2-1,TRBV5-1,CASVSVAGGPNNEQFF
TRBJ2-5,TRBV6-6,CASSWVGNQETQYF
TRBJ1-2,TRBV3-1,CASSQIDRGFYGYTF
TRBJ2-1,TRBV7-9,CASSIWTSGANEQFF
TRBJ1-2,TRBV27,CASSKTGEVGYGYTF
TRBJ2-3,TRBV21-1,CASSKSAGNRHF
TRBJ1-5,TRBV3-1,CASSQGSGQPQHF
TRBJ1-2,TRBV5-1,CASSPPGQAFGDGYTF
TRBJ2-1,TRBV24-1,CATSDPVMSGNEQFF
TRBJ2-1,TRBV10-3,CAISRPGLAGSYNEQFF
TRBJ2-5,TRBV29-1,CSVVPAGSQETQYF
TRBJ1-1,TRBV29-1,CSVVTDMNTEAFF
TRBJ2-7,TRBV7-9,CASRSTGSSYEQYF
TRBJ1-2,TRBV3-1,CAGSSDGLRGYTF
TRBJ2-7,TRBV7-8,CASSADSGVGRVTYEQYF
TRBJ1-5,TRBV6-5,CASSYTGQGNQPQHF
TRBJ1-3,TRBV10-3,CAARQGNSGNTIYF
TRBJ2-7,TRBV5-1,CASQIVKVSYEQYF
TRBJ2-7,TRBV19,CASTADTYSRGEQYF
TRBJ2-1,TRBV5-6,CASSLFGGAQFF
TRBJ1-1,TRBV5-5,CASSPTPVNTKAFF
TRBJ2-1,TRBV5-1,CASSLEKAPLNEQFF
TRBJ2-5,TRBV7-9,CASSQLAGLLETQYF
TRBJ1-1,TRBV4-3,CASSQDGGWNTEAFF
TRBJ1-1,TRBV6-5,CASRRLQGAPDVTEAFF
TRBJ1-2,TRBV4-3,CASSQEPPGQGGYGYTF
TRBJ1-5,TRBV7-6,CASSSGQGFGQPQHF
TRBJ1-2,TRBV5-1,CASSLGGGLGYTF
TRBJ1-2,TRBV5-6,CASSLDRQGRRNYGYTF
TRBJ2-2,TRBV7-2,CASSSGTVNTGELFF
TRBJ2-3,TRBV12-5,CASGPGLAGGTDTQYF
TRBJ1-5,TRBV2,CASSEGGTVNQPQHF
TRBJ1-2,TRBV19,CASSSRTGAATDYGYTF
TRBJ2-1,TRBV11-3,CASSIRTSAYNEQFF
TRBJ2-3,TRBV7-9,CASSFLPGGLTDTQYF
TRBJ2-6,TRBV5-1,CASSFDRAGANVLTF